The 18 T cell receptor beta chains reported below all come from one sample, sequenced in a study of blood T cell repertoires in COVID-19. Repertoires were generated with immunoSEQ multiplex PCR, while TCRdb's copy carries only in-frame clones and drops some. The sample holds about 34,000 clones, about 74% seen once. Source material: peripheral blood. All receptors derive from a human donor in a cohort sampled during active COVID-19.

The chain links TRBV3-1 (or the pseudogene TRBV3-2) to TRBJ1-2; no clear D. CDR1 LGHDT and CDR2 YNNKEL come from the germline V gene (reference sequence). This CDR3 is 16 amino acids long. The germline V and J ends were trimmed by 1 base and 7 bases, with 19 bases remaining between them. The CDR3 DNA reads TGTGCCAGCAGCCAAGGTCGAGGGTCCCCCTCTATTGGCTACACCTTC. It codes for CASSQGRGSPSIGYTF.

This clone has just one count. CDR3 in DNA: TGTGCCATCAGTGACCGCACAGCCTATGGCTACACCTTC. Its protein is CAISDRTAYGYTF. The rearrangement joins TRBV10-3 to TRBJ1-2; the D is unclear. The CDR3 consists of 13 residues. Germline CDR1 is ENHRY and CDR2 is SYGVKD. V was clipped by 3 bases and J by 4 bases, with 9 bases between them.

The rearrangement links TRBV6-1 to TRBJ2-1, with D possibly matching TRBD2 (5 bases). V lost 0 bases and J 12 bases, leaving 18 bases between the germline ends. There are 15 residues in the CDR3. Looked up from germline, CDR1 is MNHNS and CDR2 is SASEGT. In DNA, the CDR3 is TGTGCCAGCAGTGAAGCTAATTGGGAGAGGTACGGGCAGTTCTTC. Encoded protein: CASSEANWERYGQFF.

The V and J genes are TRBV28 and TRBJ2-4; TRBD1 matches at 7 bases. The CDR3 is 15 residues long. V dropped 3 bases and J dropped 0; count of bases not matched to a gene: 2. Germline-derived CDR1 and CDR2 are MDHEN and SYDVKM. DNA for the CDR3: TGTGCCAGCAGTTTTCAGGGGGTAGCCAAAAACATTCAGTACTTC. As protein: CASSFQGVAKNIQYF.

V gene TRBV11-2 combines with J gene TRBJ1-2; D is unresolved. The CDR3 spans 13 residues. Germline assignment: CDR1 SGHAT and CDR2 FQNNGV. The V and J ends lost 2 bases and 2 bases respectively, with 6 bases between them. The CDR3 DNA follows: TGTGCCAGCAGCTTACCGGGAAACTATGGCTACACCTTC. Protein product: CASSLPGNYGYTF.

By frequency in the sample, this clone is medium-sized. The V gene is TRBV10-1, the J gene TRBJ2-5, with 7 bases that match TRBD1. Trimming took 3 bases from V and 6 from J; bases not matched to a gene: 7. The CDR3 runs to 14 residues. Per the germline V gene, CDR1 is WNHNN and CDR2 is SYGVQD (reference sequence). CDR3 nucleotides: TGCGCCAGCAGTGAAGGCGACAGGGTGAAGACCCAGTACTTC. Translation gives CASSEGDRVKTQYF.

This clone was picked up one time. The CDR3 nucleotides are TGTGCCAGCAGCTTGGTTGGGCTAGCGGGGAACTACGAGCAGTACTTC. Residues: CASSLVGLAGNYEQYF. The rearrangement uses TRBV5-8 and TRBJ2-7; 9 bases line up with TRBD2. This CDR3 has 16 residues. V gave up 0 bases and J gave up 3 bases; unmatched junction bases: 7. CDR1 SGHTS and CDR2 YDEGEE come from the germline V gene.

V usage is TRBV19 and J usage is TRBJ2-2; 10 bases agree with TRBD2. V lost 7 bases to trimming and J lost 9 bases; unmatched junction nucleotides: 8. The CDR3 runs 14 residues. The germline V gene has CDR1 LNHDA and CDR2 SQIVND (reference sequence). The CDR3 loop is CASKGSSGRRELFF. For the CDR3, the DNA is TGTGCCAGTAAGGGTAGTAGCGGGAGGAGGGAGCTGTTTTTT.

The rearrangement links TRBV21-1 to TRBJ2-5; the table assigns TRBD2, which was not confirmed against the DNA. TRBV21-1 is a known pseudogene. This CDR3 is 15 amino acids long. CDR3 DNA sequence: TGTGCCAGCTCCCTGTTCGAGGGCGGCCAAGAGACCCAGTACTTC. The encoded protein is CASSLFEGGQETQYF.

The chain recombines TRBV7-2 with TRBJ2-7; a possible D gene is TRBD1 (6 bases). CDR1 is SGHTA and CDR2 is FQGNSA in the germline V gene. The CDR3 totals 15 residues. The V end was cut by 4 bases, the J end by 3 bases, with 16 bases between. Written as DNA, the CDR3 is TGTGCCAGCAGCTACGCAGGGGAAAGAAGCTACGAGCAGTACTTC. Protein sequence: CASSYAGERSYEQYF.

Here the CDR3 DNA reads TGTGCCAGCAGTTCACCTAGCGGGACCCCCTACAATGAGCAGTTCTTC. Residues: CASSSPSGTPYNEQFF. The V gene is TRBV28, the J gene TRBJ2-1; TRBD2 matches 9 bases. Germline V gene sequence: CDR1 MDHEN, CDR2 SYDVKM. The CDR3 consists of 16 residues. The trim removed 4 bases at V and 2 bases at J, leaving 6 bases unmatched.

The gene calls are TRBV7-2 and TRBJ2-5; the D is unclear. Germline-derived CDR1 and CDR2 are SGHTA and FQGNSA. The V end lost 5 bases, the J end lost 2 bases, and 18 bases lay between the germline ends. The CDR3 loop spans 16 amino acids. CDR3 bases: TGTGCCAGCAGCCCTAGTCGGGTCGCCGGTCAAGAGACCCAGTACTTC. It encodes CASSPSRVAGQETQYF.

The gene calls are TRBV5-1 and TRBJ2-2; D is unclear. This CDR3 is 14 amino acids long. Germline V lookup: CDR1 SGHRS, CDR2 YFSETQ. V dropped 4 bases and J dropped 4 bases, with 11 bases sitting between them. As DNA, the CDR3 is TGCGCCAGCAGCCGTCTTTCAGGCACCGGGGAGCTGTTTTTT. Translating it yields CASSRLSGTGELFF.

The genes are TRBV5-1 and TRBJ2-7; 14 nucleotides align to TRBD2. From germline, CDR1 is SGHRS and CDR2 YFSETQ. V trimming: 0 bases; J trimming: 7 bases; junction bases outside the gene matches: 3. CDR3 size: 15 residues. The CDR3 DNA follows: TGCGCCAGCAGCTTGGATGGGACTAGCGGGGGAGAGCAGTACTTC. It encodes CASSLDGTSGGEQYF.

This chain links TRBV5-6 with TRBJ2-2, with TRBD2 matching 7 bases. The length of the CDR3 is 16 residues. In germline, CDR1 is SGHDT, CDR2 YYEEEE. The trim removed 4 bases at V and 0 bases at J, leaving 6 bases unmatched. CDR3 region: CASSPWGGTNTGELFF. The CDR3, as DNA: TGTGCCAGCAGCCCTTGGGGGGGGACGAACACCGGGGAGCTGTTTTTT.

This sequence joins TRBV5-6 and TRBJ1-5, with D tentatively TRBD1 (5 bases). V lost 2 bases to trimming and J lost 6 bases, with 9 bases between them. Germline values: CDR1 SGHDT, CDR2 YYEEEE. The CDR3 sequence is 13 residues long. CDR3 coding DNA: TGTGCCAGCAGCTTTGGGGGGGGTCAGCCCCAGCATTTT. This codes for CASSFGGGQPQHF.

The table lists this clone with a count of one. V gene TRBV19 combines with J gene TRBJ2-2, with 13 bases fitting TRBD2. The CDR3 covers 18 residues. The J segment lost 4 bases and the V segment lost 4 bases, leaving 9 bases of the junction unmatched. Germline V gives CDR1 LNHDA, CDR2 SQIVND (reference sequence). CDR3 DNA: TGTGCCAGTAGTACCCGAAGACTAGCGGGAGGTTCCACCGGGGAGCTGTTTTTT. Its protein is CASSTRRLAGGSTGELFF.

The CDR3 region has the DNA TGTGCCAGCAGTGCCGGGACACATTATGGCTACACCTTC. It yields the protein CASSAGTHYGYTF. The chain couples TRBV25-1 to TRBJ1-2; D possibly corresponds to TRBD1 (6 bases). CDR1 MGHDK and CDR2 SYGVNS come from the germline V gene. Between the trimmed V and J ends, which lost 4 bases and 5 bases, there was a span of 11 bases. The CDR3 contains 13 residues.